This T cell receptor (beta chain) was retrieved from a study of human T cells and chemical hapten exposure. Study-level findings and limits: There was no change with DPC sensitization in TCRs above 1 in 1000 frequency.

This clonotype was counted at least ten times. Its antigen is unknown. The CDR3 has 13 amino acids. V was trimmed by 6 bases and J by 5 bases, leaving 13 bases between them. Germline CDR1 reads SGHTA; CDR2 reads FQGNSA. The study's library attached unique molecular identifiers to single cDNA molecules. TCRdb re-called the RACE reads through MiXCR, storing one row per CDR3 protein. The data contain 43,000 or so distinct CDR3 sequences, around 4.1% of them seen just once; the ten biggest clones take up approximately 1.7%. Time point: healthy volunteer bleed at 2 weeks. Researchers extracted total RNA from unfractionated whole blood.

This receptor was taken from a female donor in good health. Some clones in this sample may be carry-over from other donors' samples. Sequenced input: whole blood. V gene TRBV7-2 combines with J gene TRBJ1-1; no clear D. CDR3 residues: CASSRPWGTEAFF. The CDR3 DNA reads TGTGCCAGCAGTCGACCGTGGGGTACTGAAGCTTTCTTT.